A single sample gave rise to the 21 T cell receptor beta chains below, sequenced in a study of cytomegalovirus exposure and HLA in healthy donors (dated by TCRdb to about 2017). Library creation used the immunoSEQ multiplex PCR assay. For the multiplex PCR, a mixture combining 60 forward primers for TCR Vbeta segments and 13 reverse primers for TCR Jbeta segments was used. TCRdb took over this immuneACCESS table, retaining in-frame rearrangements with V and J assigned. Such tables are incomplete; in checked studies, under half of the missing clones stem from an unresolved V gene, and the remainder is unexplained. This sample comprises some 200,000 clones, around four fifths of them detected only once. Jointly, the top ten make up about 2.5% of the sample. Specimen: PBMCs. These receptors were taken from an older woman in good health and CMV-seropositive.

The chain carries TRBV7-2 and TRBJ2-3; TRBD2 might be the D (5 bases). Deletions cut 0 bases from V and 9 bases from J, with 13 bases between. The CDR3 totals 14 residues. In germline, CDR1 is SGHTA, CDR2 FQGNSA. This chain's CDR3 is CASSLAWETPTQYF. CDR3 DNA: TGTGCCAGCAGCTTAGCGTGGGAGACTCCAACGCAGTATTTT.

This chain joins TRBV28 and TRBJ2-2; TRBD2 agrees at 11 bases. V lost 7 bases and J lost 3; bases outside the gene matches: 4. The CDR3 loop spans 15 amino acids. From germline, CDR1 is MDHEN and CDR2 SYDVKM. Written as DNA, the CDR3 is TGTGCCAGCAACGTAGCGGGGGGGTACACCGGGGAGCTGTTTTTT. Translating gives CASNVAGGYTGELFF.

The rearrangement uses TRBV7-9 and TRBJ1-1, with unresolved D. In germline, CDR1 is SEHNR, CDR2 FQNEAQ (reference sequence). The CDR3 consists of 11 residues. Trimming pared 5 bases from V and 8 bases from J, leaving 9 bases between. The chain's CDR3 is CASSKTREAFF. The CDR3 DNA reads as TGTGCCAGCAGCAAGACTCGCGAAGCTTTCTTT.

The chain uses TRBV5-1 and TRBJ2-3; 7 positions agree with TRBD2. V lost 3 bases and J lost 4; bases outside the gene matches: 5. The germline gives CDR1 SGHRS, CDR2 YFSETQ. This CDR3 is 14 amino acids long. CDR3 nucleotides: TGCGCCAGCAGCTGGGGGGGACTTGCAGATACGCAGTATTTT. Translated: CASSWGGLADTQYF.

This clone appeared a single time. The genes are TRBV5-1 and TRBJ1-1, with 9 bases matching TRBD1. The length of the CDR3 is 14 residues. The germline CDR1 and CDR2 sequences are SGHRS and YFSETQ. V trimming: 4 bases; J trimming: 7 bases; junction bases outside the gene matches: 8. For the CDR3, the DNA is TGCGCCAGCAGCGCCTTGGACAGGGGTGGTGAAGCTTTCTTT. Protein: CASSALDRGGEAFF.

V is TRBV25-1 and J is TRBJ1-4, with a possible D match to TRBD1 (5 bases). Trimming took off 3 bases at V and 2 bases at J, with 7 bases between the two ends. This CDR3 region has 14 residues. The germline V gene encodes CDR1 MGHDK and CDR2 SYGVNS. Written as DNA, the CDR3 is TGTGCCAGCAGTGACAGGGTGACTAATGAAAAACTGTTTTTT. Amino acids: CASSDRVTNEKLFF.

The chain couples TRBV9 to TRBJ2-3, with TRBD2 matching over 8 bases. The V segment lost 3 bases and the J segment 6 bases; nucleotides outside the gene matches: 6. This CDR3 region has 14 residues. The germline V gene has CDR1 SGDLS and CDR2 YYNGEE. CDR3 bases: TGTGCCAGCAGCGGCGGCGGGGGGAGGGATACGCAGTATTTT. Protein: CASSGGGGRDTQYF.

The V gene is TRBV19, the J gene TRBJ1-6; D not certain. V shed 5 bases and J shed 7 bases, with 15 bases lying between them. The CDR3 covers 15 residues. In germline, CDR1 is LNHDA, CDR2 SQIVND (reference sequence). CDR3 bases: TGTGCCAGTAGTCCGCGACAAGAACGAAATTCACCCCTCCACTTT. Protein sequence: CASSPRQERNSPLHF.

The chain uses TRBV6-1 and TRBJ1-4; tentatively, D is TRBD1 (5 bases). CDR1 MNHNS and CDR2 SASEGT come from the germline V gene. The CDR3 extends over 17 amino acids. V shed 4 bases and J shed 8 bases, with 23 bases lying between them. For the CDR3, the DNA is TGTGCCAGCAGTGGTTCTGGAATGACGGCTCAGGGAGAAAAACTGTTTTTT. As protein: CASSGSGMTAQGEKLFF.

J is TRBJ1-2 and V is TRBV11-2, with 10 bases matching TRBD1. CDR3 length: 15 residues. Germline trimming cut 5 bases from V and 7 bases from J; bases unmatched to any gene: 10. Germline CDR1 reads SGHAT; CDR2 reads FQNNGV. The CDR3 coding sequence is TGTGCCAGCAGCCCGCAGACAGGGGGCTCGGGTGGCTACACCTTC. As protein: CASSPQTGGSGGYTF.

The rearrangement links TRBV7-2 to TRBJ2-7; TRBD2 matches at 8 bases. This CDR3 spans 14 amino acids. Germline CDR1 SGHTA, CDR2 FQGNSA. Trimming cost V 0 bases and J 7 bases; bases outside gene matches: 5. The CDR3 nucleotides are TGTGCCAGCAGCTTAGCTAGCGGGATCGGAGAGCAGTACTTC. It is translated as CASSLASGIGEQYF.

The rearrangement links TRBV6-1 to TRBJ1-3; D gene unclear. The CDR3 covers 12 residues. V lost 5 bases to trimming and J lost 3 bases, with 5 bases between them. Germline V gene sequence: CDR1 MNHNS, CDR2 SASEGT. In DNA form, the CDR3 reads TGTGCCAGCAGTTTACATGGAAACACCATATATTTT. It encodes CASSLHGNTIYF.

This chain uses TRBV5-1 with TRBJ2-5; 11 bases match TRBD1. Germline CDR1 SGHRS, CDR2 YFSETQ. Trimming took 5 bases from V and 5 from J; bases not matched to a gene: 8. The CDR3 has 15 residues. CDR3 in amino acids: CASRQGQGGQETQYF. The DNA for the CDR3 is TGCGCCAGCAGGCAGGGACAGGGGGGTCAGGAGACCCAGTACTTC.

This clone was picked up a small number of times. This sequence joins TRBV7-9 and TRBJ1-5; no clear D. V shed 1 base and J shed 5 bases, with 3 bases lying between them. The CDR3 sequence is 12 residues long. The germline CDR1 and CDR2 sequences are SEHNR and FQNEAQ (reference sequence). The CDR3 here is CASSLGHQPQHF. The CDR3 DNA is TGTGCCAGCAGCTTAGGGCATCAGCCCCAGCATTTT.

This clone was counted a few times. CDR3 coding DNA: TGTGCCAGCAGCTCCGGGACAGCAAATTCACCCCTCCACTTT. Its protein is CASSSGTANSPLHF. This chain uses TRBV7-3 with TRBJ1-6; 7 nucleotides align to TRBD1. CDR1 and CDR2 (germline): SGHTA, FQGTGA. The CDR3 runs 14 residues. V lost 4 bases and J lost 7; bases outside the gene matches: 4.

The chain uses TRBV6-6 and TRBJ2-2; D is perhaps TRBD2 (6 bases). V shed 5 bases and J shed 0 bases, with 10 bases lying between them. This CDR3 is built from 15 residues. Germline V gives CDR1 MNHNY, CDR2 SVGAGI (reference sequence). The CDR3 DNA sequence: TGTGCCAGCAGTCCCGGGACTCCGAACACCGGGGAGCTGTTTTTT. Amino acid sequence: CASSPGTPNTGELFF.

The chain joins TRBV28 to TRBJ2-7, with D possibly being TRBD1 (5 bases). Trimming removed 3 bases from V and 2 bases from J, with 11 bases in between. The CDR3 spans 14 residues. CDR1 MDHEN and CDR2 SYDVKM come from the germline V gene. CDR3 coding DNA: TGTGCCAGCAGTTTCCTCAGGGTACCCTACGAGCAGTACTTC. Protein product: CASSFLRVPYEQYF.

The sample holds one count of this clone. Here the CDR3 reads CASSDLPGQANTEAFF. In DNA, the CDR3 is TGTGCCAGCAGTGACTTACCGGGACAAGCGAACACTGAAGCTTTCTTT. The J gene is TRBJ1-1, the V gene TRBV6-4; D is perhaps TRBD1 (6 bases). The ends were cut back, 1 base at V and 1 base at J, with 13 bases in the middle. The CDR3 is made up of 16 amino acids. Germline lookup yields CDR1 MRHNA and CDR2 SNTAGT.

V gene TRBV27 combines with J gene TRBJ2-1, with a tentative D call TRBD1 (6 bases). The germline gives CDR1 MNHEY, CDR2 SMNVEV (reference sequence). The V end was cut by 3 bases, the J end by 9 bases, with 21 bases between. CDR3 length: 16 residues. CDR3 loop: CASSFRWGPRSVEQFF. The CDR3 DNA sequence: TGTGCCAGCAGTTTCAGGTGGGGGCCTAGAAGTGTTGAGCAGTTCTTC.

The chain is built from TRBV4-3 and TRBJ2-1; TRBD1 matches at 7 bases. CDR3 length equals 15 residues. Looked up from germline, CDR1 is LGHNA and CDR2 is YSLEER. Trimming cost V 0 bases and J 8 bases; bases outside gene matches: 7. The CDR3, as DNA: TGCGCCAGCAGCCAAGAGCGAGACAGGGTACATGAGCAGTTCTTC. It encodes CASSQERDRVHEQFF.

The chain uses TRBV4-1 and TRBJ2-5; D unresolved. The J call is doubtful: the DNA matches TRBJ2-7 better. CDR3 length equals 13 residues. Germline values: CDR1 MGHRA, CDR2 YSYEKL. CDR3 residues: CASSQDPLYEQYF. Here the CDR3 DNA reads TGCGCCAGCAGCCAAGACCCCCTCTACGAGCAGTACTTC.